The 14 T cell receptor beta chains presented below share a single source sample, sequenced in a study of shared clonotypes between healthy human individuals. Clones were read by immunoSEQ multiplex PCR, and TCRdb kept only the in-frame ones, dropping some. The sample includes under 850,000 clones, 55% to 80% of them seen just once. Sequencing was carried out using memory CD4+ T cells sorted from blood. The subset denotes: CD45RA-negative fraction. The source is a woman aged 30 to 39 in good health.

This chain joins TRBV7-9 and TRBJ1-1, with D unresolved. The germline CDR1 and CDR2 sequences are SEHNR and FQNEAQ (reference sequence). This CDR3 region has 15 residues. V was pared by 5 bases and J by 4 bases, with 17 bases between. The CDR3 sequence: CASSPWTDLGTEAFF. The CDR3 DNA follows: TGTGCCAGCAGCCCCTGGACGGACCTAGGCACTGAAGCTTTCTTT.

This chain connects TRBV28 to TRBJ2-7; TRBD1 might be the D (6 bases). The CDR3 consists of 14 residues. CDR1 is MDHEN, CDR2 SYDVKM, per germline. Trimming took off 6 bases at V and 5 bases at J, with 17 bases between the two ends. The CDR3 region is CASRPGWGRHEQYF. Here the CDR3 DNA reads TGTGCCAGCAGACCCGGTTGGGGGCGGCACGAGCAGTACTTC.

This clone was observed a single time. The chain recombines TRBV5-1 with TRBJ1-2; TRBD1 agrees at 7 bases. Germline-derived CDR1 and CDR2 are SGHRS and YFSETQ. This CDR3 is 15 amino acids long. The V and J ends lost 2 bases and 1 base, in that order; junction bases with no gene match: 5. The CDR3, as DNA: TGCGCCAGCAGCTTATTGACAGGGTTTAACTATGGCTACACCTTC. Protein product: CASSLLTGFNYGYTF.

The chain combines TRBV18 with TRBJ2-7; D perhaps matches TRBD2 (6 bases). Germline CDR1 and CDR2: KGHSH and LQKENI. Between the trimmed V and J ends, which lost 3 bases and 2 bases, there was a span of 14 bases. This CDR3 spans 15 amino acids. The CDR3 here is CASSPGGLGTYEQYF. The CDR3 bases are TGTGCCAGCTCACCGGGGGGATTGGGGACCTACGAGCAGTACTTC.

This clone has a single count. This chain joins TRBV28 and TRBJ2-5; 8 bases agree with TRBD2. CDR1 MDHEN and CDR2 SYDVKM come from the germline V gene. There are 16 residues in the CDR3. V was pared by 6 bases and J by 5 bases, with 14 bases of the junction left unmatched. CDR3 protein: CASREAGGLVRETQYF. CDR3 bases: TGTGCCAGCAGGGAGGCGGGAGGTTTAGTCAGGGAGACCCAGTACTTC.

The chain couples TRBV28 to TRBJ1-1, with a weak D call TRBD1 (5 bases). Germline CDR1 reads MDHEN; CDR2 reads SYDVKM. The CDR3 is 15 residues long. With 8 bases removed from V and 0 bases from J, the gap between germline ends came to 16 bases. The CDR3 loop is CASALPQGLNTEAFF. Here the CDR3 DNA reads TGTGCCAGCGCCCTGCCGCAGGGACTGAACACTGAAGCTTTCTTT. Full variable domain (outside the CDR3, taken from reference TRBV28 and TRBJ1-1): DVKVTQSSRYLVKRTGEKVFLECVQDMDHENMFWYRQDPGLGLRLIYFSYDVKMKEKGDIPEGYSVSREKKERFSLILESASTNQTSMYLCASALPQGLNTEAFFGQGTRLTVV.

The rearrangement links TRBV7-2 to TRBJ2-7, with TRBD2 as a possible D gene (5 bases). Germline V lookup: CDR1 SGHTA, CDR2 FQGNSA. V was pared by 3 bases and J by 0 bases, with 12 bases between. CDR3 length equals 15 residues. The CDR3 reads CASSLAGNPSYEQYF. CDR3 coding DNA: TGTGCCAGCAGCTTGGCCGGGAACCCCTCCTACGAGCAGTACTTC.

The rearrangement links TRBV11-2 to TRBJ2-2; D may be TRBD1 (6 bases). CDR1 and CDR2 (germline): SGHAT, FQNNGV. V lost 4 bases and J 1 base, leaving 10 bases between the germline ends. CDR3 length: 15 amino acids. The CDR3 region has the DNA TGTGCCAGCAGCTCCATACAGGGGAACACCGGGGAGCTGTTTTTT. Amino acid sequence: CASSSIQGNTGELFF.

The rearrangement links TRBV5-1 to TRBJ2-7, with a weak D call TRBD2 (6 bases). The CDR3 contains 15 residues. The V and J ends lost 2 bases and 0 bases respectively, with 12 bases between them. The V gene's germline CDR1 is SGHRS and CDR2 YFSETQ. The CDR3 region has the DNA TGCGCCAGCAGCTTTGGCGGGATTAACTCCTACGAGCAGTACTTC. Its translation: CASSFGGINSYEQYF.

This clone was seen just once. The V gene is TRBV28, the J gene TRBJ1-1, with a tentative D call TRBD1 (6 bases). The CDR3 covers 13 residues. With 6 bases removed from V and 2 bases from J, the gap between germline ends came to 10 bases. Per the germline V gene, CDR1 is MDHEN and CDR2 is SYDVKM. The CDR3 DNA reads TGTGCCAGCAGGGGGGGGCTTAACACTGAAGCTTTCTTT. Protein sequence: CASRGGLNTEAFF.

This clone was recorded only once. V and J are TRBV7-9 and TRBJ1-1, with 7 nucleotides matching TRBD1. The CDR3 sequence is 11 residues long. Trimming took 4 bases from V and 11 from J; bases not matched to a gene: 4. Germline CDR1 and CDR2: SEHNR and FQNEAQ (reference sequence). The CDR3 nucleotides are TGTGCCAGCAGCTACAGACAGGGTGCTTTCTTT. It is translated as CASSYRQGAFF.

This chain connects TRBV19 to TRBJ1-5; TRBD1 matches at 8 bases. The CDR3 runs to 14 residues. Germline CDR1 and CDR2: LNHDA and SQIVND (reference sequence). After removal of 5 bases from V and 5 bases from J, the junction contained 5 bases not matched to a gene. CDR3 nucleotides: TGTGCCAGTAGTCCACAGGGGGTCTATCAGCCCCAGCATTTT. Protein: CASSPQGVYQPQHF.

This chain connects TRBV11-3 to TRBJ2-3; tentatively, D is TRBD2 (5 bases). This CDR3 is 14 amino acids long. V lost 5 bases and J 5 bases, leaving 14 bases between the germline ends. The germline CDR1 and CDR2 sequences are SGHNT and YENEEA. The CDR3 here is CASSLRGEGDTQYF. In DNA form, the CDR3 reads TGTGCCAGCAGCCTCCGCGGAGAGGGAGATACGCAGTATTTT.

This clone was seen at least ten times. The gene calls are TRBV29-1 and TRBJ1-2; D is unclear. The CDR3 is made up of 13 amino acids. The V end was cut by 4 bases, the J end by 3 bases, with 12 bases between. Germline V gene sequence: CDR1 SQVTM, CDR2 ANQGSEA. The CDR3 here is CSVVRAEDYGYTF. Written as DNA, the CDR3 is TGCAGCGTTGTTAGGGCCGAAGACTATGGCTACACCTTC.